This T cell receptor (beta chain) was recovered during a study of CD8 T cells in ankylosing spondylitis. MiXCR was run by TCRdb on the 5' RACE reads, yielding one entry per CDR3 protein. In the table there are roughly 230,000 distinct CDR3 sequences, under 20% of which are singletons. Germline assignment: CDR1 MGHRA and CDR2 YSYEKL. CDR3 size: 14 residues. V lost 6 bases, J lost 0 bases, and 12 bases lay in between. This sequence joins TRBV4-1 and TRBJ2-7; TRBD1 might be the D (6 bases). The sample consisted of blood, either unsorted or a sorted T cell fraction (not recorded which). This receptor was taken from a male donor with ankylosing spondylitis or in good health (not recorded which). The CDR3 here is CASRDRTSSYEQYF. CDR3 DNA sequence: TGCGCCAGCAGAGACAGGACGAGCTCCTACGAGCAGTACTTC.